These 6 T cell receptor beta chains share one sample of origin, sequenced in a study of vaccination and CD4 T cells after COVID-19. Their specific antigens are unknown. The Oncomine TCR Beta short-read assay generated sequence data from the DNA of cultured CD4+ T cells. TCRdb reprocessed the PCR reads via MiXCR and lists one record per CDR3 protein. The data show roughly 20,000 distinct CDR3 sequences, with over 50% seen just once and around 20% held by the top ten. The time point was: late sampling 161 to 241 days after vaccination in a few convalescent patients. The treatment: approximately 11-day PBMC culture with coronavirus spike peptide pools or control peptides (ViraFEST assay). Sequences were derived from CD4+ T cells from blood, cultured in vitro, sampled about 7 months after SARS-CoV-2 vaccination. These receptors came from a human donor who had recovered from COVID-19.

This clonotype has just a few counts. This chain joins TRBV24-1 and TRBJ2-3; D gene uncertain. The CDR3 sequence is 14 residues long. Trimming cost V 4 bases and J 3 bases, with 10 bases left between them. The germline CDR1 and CDR2 sequences are KGHDR and SFDVKD. Here the CDR3 reads CATSEGEETDTQYF. In DNA form, the CDR3 reads TGTGCCACCAGTGAAGGTGAGGAGACAGATACGCAGTATTTT.

This clonotype appeared a few times. At one end, the junction sequence differs from germline, possibly due to a read error. The chain uses TRBV7-2 and TRBJ2-7; D perhaps matches TRBD2 (5 bases). This CDR3 has 13 amino acids. CDR1 is SGHTA and CDR2 is FQGNSA in the germline V gene. As DNA, the CDR3 is TGTGCCAGCCGCTTCCTGCCTGGCGGGGAGCAGTACTTC. Encoded protein: CASRFLPGGEQYF.

The J gene is TRBJ2-1, the V gene TRBV7-9; no definite D call. The CDR3 runs to 14 residues. The V gene's germline CDR1 is SEHNR and CDR2 FQNEAQ (reference sequence). V was clipped by 4 bases and J by 12 bases, with 19 bases between them. Here the CDR3 reads CASSSTLTASGQFF. The CDR3 bases are TGTGCCAGCAGCTCAACCTTGACGGCTTCGGGGCAGTTCTTC. The complete variable domain, with remaining parts taken from reference TRBV7-9 and TRBJ2-1, reads DTGVSQNPRHKITKRGQNVTFRCDPISEHNRLYWYRQTLGQGPEFLTYFQNEAQLEKSRLLSDRFSAERPKGSFSTLEIQRTEQGDSAMYLCASSSTLTASGQFFGPGTRLTVL.

This chain joins TRBV7-2 and TRBJ2-1; D could derive from TRBD1 or TRBD2 (5 bases each). V lost 2 bases and J lost 12, with 11 bases in between. The CDR3 runs to 12 residues. The germline V gene has CDR1 SGHTA and CDR2 FQGNSA. DNA for the CDR3: TGTGCCAGCAGCTTATTCGGGGACGGGCAGTTCTTC. Protein sequence: CASSLFGDGQFF.

With respect to this clonotype: One end of the junction does not line up with germline, which may come from a read error. The chain has TRBV5-8 and TRBJ1-6, with TRBD1 as a possible D gene (5 bases). The CDR3 spans 13 residues. Germline CDR1 and CDR2: SGHTS and YDEGEE. CDR3 nucleotides: TGTGCCAGCAGTAGGGACTATGATTCACCCCTCCACTTT. Amino acid sequence: CASSRDYDSPLHF.

The CDR3 reads CASSEAPRGLTQYF. Written as DNA, the CDR3 is TGTGCCAGCAGTGAAGCGCCCAGGGGATTAACCCAGTACTTC. This chain connects TRBV2 to TRBJ2-5, with D maybe TRBD1 (6 bases). The CDR3 has 14 amino acids. V was trimmed by 0 bases and J by 8 bases, leaving 13 bases between them. In germline, CDR1 is SNHLY, CDR2 FYNNEI.